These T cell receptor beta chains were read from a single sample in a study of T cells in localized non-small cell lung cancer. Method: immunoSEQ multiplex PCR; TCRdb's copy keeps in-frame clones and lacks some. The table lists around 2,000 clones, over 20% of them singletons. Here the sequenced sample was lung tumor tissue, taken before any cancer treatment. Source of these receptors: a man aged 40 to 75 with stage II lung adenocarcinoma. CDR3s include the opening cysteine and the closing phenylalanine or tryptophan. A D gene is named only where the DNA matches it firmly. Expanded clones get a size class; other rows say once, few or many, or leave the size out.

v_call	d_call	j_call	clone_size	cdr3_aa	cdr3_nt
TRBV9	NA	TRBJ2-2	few	CASSPRTPDGELFF	TGTGCCAGCAGCCCGAGGACCCCGGACGGGGAGCTGTTTTTT
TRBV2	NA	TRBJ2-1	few	CASRDSTGAGDEQFF	TGTGCCAGCAGGGACTCAACGGGGGCGGGGGATGAGCAGTTCTTC
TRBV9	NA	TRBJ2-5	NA	CASSVAGQQETQYF	TGTGCCAGCAGCGTAGCCGGACAGCAAGAGACCCAGTACTTC
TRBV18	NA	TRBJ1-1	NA	CASSPGMNTEAFF	TGTGCCAGCTCACCAGGGATGAACACTGAAGCTTTCTTT
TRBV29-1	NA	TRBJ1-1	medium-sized	CSVEPQGLNTEAFF	TGCAGCGTCGAACCACAGGGTTTGAACACTGAAGCTTTCTTT
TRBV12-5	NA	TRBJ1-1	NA	CASGLGQAEAFF	TGTGCTAGTGGCCTCGGGCAAGCTGAAGCTTTCTTT
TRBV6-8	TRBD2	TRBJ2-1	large	CASSWTSANEQFF	TGTGCCAGCAGCTGGACTAGCGCCAATGAGCAGTTCTTC
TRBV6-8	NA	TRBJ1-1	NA	CASRDETGPNTEAFF	TGTGCCAGCAGAGACGAAACAGGCCCTAACACTGAAGCTTTCTTT
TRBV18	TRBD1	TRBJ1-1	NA	CASSPTGLNTEAFF	TGTGCCAGCTCACCGACAGGGTTGAACACTGAAGCTTTCTTT
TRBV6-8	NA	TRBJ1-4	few	CASVWGKEKLFF	TGTGCCAGTGTTTGGGGGAAGGAAAAACTGTTTTTT
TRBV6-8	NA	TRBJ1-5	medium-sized	CASKDGYSNQPQHF	TGTGCCAGCAAGGACGGATATAGCAATCAGCCCCAGCATTTT
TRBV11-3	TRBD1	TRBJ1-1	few	CASSPLTGSSEAFF	TGTGCCAGCAGCCCTCTGACAGGGAGCTCTGAAGCTTTCTTT
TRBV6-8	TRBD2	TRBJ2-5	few	CASSGGIRETQYF	TGTGCCTCGAGCGGGGGGATCCGGGAGACCCAGTACTTC
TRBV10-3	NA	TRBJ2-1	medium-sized	CAISELSGDNEQFF	TGTGCCATCAGTGAGCTGAGTGGGGACAATGAGCAGTTCTTC
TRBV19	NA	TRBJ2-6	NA	CASSIDSDSGANVLTF	TGTGCCAGTAGTATAGATAGCGACTCTGGGGCCAACGTCCTGACTTTC
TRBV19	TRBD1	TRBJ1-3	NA	CASRDRDRALLSGNTIYF	TGTGCCAGTAGGGACCGGGACAGGGCTCTCTTATCGGGAAACACCATATATTTT
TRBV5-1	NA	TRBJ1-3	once	CASSLESGTGNTIYF	TGCGCCAGCAGCTTGGAATCAGGCACTGGAAACACCATATATTTT
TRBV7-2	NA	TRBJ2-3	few	CASSLGSYTDTQYF	TGTGCCAGCAGCTTAGGGTCCTACACAGATACGCAGTATTTT
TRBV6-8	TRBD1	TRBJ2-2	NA	CAIRPGGDTGELFF	TGTGCCATCCGACCAGGGGGAGACACCGGGGAGCTGTTTTTT
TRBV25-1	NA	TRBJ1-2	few	CASSESVSYGYTF	TGTGCCAGCAGTGAGTCAGTGTCCTATGGCTACACCTTC
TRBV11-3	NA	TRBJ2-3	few	CASSLVALTDTQYF	TGTGCCAGCAGCTTAGTGGCACTTACAGATACGCAGTATTTT
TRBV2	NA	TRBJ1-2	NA	CASSSGQVNYGYTF	TGTGCCAGCAGCTCTGGACAAGTAAACTATGGCTACACCTTC